The entry below gives a single TCR beta chain sequence along with its context. The germline CDR1 and CDR2 sequences are GTSNPN and SVGIG (reference sequence). The CDR3 totals 13 residues. V shed 1 base, J shed 4 bases, and the junction held 4 bases outside the gene matches. The entry originates in a study of cytomegalovirus exposure and HLA in healthy donors. Researchers ran the PCR with 60 Vbeta and 13 Jbeta primers. Libraries were prepared by immunoSEQ multiplex PCR; TCRdb keeps only in-frame clonotypes and omits some of them. The sample has 140,000 to 150,000 clones; 70% to 90% are singletons. The rearrangement uses TRBV30 and TRBJ2-7; TRBD1 aligns across 7 bases. The receptor comes from a woman in her 40s in good health and CMV-seronegative. Sequencing input: PBMCs. The CDR3 protein is CAWSAQGWYEQYF. In nucleotides, the CDR3 is TGTGCCTGGAGTGCACAGGGGTGGTACGAGCAGTACTTC. Complete variable domain (other parts from reference TRBV30 and TRBJ2-7): SQTIHQWPATLVQPVGSPLSLECTVEGTSNPNLYWYRQAAGRGLQLLFYSVGIGQISSEVPQNLSASRPQDRQFILSSKKLLLSDSGFYLCAWSAQGWYEQYFGPGTRLTVT.